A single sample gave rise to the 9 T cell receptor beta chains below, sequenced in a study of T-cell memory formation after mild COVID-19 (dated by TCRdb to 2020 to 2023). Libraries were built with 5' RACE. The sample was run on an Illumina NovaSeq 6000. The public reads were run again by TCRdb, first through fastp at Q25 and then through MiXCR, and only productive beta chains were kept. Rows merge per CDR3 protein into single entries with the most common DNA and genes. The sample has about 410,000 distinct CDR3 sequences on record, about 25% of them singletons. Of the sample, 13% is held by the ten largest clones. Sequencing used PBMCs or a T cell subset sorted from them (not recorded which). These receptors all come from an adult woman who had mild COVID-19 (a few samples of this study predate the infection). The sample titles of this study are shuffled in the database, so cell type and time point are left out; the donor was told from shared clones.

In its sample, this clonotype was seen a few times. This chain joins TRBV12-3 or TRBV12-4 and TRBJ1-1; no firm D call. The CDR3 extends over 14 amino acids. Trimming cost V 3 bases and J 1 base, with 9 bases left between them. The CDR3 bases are TGTGCCAGCAGTTTTAGGCGGGCGAACACTGAAGCTTTCTTT. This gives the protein CASSFRRANTEAFF.

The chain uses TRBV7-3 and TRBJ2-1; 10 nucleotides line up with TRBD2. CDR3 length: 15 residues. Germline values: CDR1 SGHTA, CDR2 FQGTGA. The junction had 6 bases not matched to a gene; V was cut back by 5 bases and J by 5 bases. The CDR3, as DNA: TGTGCCAGCAGCCCTAGCGGGAGAAGCGACAATGAGCAGTTCTTC. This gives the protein CASSPSGRSDNEQFF. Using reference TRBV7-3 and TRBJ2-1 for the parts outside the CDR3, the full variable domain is GAGVSQTPSNKVTEKGKYVELRCDPISGHTALYWYRQSLGQGPEFLIYFQGTGAADDSGLPNDRFFAVRPEGSVSTLKIQRTERGDSAVYLCASSPSGRSDNEQFFGPGTRLTVL.

CDR3 in amino acids: CASSLSYNTGELFF. DNA of the CDR3: TGCGCCAGCAGCTTGTCGTACAACACCGGGGAGCTGTTTTTT. The chain carries TRBV5-1 and TRBJ2-2; no definite D call. V dropped 1 base and J dropped 2 bases, with 6 bases sitting between them. The CDR3 covers 14 residues. Germline V gives CDR1 SGHRS, CDR2 YFSETQ.

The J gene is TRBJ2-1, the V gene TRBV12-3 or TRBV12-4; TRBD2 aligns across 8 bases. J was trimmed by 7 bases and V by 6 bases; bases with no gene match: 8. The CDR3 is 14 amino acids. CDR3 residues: CASSPSGPTNEQFF. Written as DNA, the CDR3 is TGTGCCAGCAGCCCTAGCGGGCCTACTAATGAGCAGTTCTTC.

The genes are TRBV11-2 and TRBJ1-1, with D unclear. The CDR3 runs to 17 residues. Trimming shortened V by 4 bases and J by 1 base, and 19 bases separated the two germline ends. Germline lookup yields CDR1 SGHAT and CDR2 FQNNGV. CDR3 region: CASSSRGRAGWNTEAFF. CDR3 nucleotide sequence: TGTGCCAGCAGCTCAAGAGGGCGAGCCGGTTGGAACACTGAAGCTTTCTTT.

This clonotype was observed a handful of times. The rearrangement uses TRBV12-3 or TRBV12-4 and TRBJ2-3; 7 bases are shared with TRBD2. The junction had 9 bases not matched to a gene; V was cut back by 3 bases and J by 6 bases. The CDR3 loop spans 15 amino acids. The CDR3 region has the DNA TGTGCCAGCAGTTTTCGCGGGAGTAGGTCGGATACGCAGTATTTT. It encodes CASSFRGSRSDTQYF.

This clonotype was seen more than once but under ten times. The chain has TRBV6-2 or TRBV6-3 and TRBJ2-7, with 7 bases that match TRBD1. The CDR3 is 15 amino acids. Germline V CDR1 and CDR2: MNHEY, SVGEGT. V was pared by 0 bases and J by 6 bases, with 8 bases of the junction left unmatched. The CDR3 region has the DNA TGTGCCAGCAGTTACTCGACAGGGAACATTGGCGAGCAGTACTTC. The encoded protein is CASSYSTGNIGEQYF.

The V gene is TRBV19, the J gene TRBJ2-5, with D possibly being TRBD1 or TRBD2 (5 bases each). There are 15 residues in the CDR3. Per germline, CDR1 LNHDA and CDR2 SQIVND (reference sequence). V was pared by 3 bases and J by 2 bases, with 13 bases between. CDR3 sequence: CASSIRGTLQETQYF. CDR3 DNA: TGTGCCAGTAGTATCCGGGGCACCTTACAAGAGACCCAGTACTTC.

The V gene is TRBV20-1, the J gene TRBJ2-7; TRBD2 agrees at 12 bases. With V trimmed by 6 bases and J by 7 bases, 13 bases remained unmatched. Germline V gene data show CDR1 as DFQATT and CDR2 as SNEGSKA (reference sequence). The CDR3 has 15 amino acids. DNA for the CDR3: TGCAGTGCCGAAGGGACTAGCGGGTGGGTATGGGAGCAGTACTTC. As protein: CSAEGTSGWVWEQYF.